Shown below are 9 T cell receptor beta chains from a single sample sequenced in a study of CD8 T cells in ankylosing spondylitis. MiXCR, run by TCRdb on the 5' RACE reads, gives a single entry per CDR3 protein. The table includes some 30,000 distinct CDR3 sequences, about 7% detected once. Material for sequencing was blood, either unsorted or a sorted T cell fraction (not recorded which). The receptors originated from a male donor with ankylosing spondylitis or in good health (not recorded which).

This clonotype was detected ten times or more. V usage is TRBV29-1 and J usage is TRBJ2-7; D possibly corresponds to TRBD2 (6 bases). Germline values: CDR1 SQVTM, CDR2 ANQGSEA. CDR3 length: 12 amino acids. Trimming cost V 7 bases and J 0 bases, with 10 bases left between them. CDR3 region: CSAGTSSYEQYF. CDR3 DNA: TGCAGCGCCGGGACTTCCTCCTACGAGCAGTACTTC.

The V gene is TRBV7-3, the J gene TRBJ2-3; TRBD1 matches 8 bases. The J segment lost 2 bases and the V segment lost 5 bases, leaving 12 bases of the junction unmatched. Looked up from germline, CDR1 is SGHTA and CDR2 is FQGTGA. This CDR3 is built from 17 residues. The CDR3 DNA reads TGTGCCAGCAGCCCTCGGACAGGGAGTGTTCTCACAGATACGCAGTATTTT. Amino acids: CASSPRTGSVLTDTQYF.

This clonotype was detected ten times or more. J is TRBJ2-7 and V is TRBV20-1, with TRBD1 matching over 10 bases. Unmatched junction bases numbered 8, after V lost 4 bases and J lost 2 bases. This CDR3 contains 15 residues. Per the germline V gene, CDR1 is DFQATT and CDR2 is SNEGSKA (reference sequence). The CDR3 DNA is TGCAGTGCTACAGTTGGGACAGGGGTCACCTACGAGCAGTACTTC. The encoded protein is CSATVGTGVTYEQYF.

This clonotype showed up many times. Here the CDR3 DNA reads TGTGCCAGCAGTGATGTGATACCCCCTCATACGCAGTATTTT. This translates into CASSDVIPPHTQYF. The rearrangement uses TRBV2 and TRBJ2-3, with D uncertain. V was pared by 3 bases and J by 7 bases, with 14 bases between. The CDR3 spans 14 residues. The germline V gene encodes CDR1 SNHLY and CDR2 FYNNEI.

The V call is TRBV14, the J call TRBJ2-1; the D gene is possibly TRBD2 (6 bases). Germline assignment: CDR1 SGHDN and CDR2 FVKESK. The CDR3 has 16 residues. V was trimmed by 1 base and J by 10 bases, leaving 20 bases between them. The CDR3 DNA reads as TGTGCCAGCAGCCAAGTACCCGTACAATCCGGAGGGGAGCAGTTCTTC. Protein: CASSQVPVQSGGEQFF.

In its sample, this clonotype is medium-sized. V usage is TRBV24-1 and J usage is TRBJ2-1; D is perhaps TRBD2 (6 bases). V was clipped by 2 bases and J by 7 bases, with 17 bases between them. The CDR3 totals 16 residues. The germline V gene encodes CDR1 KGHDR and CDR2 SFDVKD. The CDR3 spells CATSDSGARGGNEQFF. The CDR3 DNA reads TGTGCCACCAGTGATTCCGGGGCCCGTGGGGGGAATGAGCAGTTCTTC.

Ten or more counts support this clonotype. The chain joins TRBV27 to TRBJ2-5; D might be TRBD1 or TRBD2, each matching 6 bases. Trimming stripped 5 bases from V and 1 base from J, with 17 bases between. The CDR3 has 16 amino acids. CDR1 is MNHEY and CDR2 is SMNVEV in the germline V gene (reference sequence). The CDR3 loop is CASSPTTRGGQETQYF. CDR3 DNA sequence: TGTGCCAGCAGTCCAACGACTAGAGGGGGCCAAGAGACCCAGTACTTC.

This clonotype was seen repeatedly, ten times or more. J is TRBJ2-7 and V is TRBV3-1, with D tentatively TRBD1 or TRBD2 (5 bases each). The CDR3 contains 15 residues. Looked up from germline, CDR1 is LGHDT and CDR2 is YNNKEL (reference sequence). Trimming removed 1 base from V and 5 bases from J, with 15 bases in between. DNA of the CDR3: TGTGCCAGCAGCCAAGCGGGGACCGTAATTGACGAGCAGTACTTC. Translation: CASSQAGTVIDEQYF.

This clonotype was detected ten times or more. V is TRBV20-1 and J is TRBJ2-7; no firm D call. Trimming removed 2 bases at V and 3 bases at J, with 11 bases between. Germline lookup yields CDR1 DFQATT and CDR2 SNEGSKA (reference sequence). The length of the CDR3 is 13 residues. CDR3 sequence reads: CSARPLEGYEQYF. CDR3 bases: TGCAGTGCTAGACCGTTAGAAGGCTACGAGCAGTACTTC.